Ten or more counts support the clone carrying this T cell receptor (beta chain). The antigen is unknown. This CDR3 region has 12 residues. Germline V gene sequence: CDR1 MDHEN, CDR2 SYDVKM. Trimming pared 8 bases from V and 6 bases from J, leaving 13 bases between. Inclusion characteristics of ophthalmopathy patients comprised a Clinical Activity Score of at least 3, a NOSPECS grade of at least 4, and duration under 3 months. These data are taken from a study of T cells in Graves' hyperthyroidism and ophthalmopathy. Notes on the study in general: In validation, the model predicted ophthalmopathy. These predictions came a median approximately 6.5 months before onset. A model of 13 V-J pairs discriminated ophthalmopathy from stable hyperthyroidism.

Amplification targeted TCR beta CDR3 regions from RNA transcripts. During a first-round RT-PCR of the TCR CDR3, the HTBI primer set was used. A single record per CDR3 protein comes from TCRdb applying MiXCR to the multiplex PCR reads. The sample holds about 260,000 distinct CDR3 sequences, approximately 16% seen once. V is TRBV28 and J is TRBJ1-1, with D uncertain. The sequencing input was blood. This receptor was identified in a woman under 30 with Graves' ophthalmopathy. The CDR3 sequence is CASSRGIAEAFF. In DNA form, the CDR3 reads TGTGCCAGCTCCCGAGGTATCGCTGAAGCTTTCTTT.